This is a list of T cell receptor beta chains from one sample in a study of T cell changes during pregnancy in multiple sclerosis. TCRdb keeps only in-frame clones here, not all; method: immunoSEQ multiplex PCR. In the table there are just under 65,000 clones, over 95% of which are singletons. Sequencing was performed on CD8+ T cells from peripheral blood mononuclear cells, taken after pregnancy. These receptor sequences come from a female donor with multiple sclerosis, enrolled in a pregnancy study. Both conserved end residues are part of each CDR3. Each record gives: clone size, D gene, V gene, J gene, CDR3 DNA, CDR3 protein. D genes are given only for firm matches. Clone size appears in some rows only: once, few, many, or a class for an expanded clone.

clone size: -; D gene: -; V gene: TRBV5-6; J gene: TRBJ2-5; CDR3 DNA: TGTGCCAGCAGCTGGGCCGAAGTGGCAGTACAAGAGACCCAGTACTTC; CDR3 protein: CASSWAEVAVQETQYF
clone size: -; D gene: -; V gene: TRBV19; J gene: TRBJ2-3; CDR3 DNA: TGTGCCAGTAGTATCCCGGACACAGGAGGCACAGATACGCAGTATTTT; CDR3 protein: CASSIPDTGGTDTQYF
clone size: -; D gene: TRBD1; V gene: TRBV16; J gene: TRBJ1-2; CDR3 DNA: TGTGCCAGCGGCCTACAGGGGCATGGTGGCTACACCTTC; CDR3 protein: CASGLQGHGGYTF
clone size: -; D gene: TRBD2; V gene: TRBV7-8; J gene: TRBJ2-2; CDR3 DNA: TGTGCCAGCAGCTATCGACTAGCGGGAGACAACACCGGGGAGCTGTTTTTT; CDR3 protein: CASSYRLAGDNTGELFF
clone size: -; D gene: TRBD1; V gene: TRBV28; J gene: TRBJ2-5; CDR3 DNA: TGTGCCAGCAGTCCAAGACAGGGTTTAGGACAAGAGACCCAGTACTTC; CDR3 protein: CASSPRQGLGQETQYF
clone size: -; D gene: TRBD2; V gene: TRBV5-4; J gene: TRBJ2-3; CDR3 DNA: TGTGCCAGCAGCTCCCGGACTAGCGGCACACACACAGATACGCAGTATTTT; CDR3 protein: CASSSRTSGTHTDTQYF
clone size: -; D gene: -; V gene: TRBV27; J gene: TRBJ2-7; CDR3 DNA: TGTGCCAGCAGTTTAAATGACAGATCCTACGAGCAGTACTTC; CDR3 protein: CASSLNDRSYEQYF
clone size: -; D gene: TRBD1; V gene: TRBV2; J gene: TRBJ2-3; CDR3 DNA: TGTGCCCTAAACCATGGGACAGGGGGAACAGATACGCAGTATTTT; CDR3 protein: CALNHGTGGTDTQYF
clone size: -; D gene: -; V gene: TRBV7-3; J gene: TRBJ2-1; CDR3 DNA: TGTGCCAGCAGCTTAATGGCGGGAACCTACAATGAGCAGTTCTTC; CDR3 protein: CASSLMAGTYNEQFF
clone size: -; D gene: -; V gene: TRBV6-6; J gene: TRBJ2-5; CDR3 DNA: TGTGCCAGCAGTTATCTCCAAGAGACCCAGTACTTC; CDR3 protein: CASSYLQETQYF
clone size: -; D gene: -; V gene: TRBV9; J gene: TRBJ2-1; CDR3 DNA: TGTGCCAAGGAGGGGCGGCCAAAAGAAGAGCAGTTCTTC; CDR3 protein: CAKEGRPKEEQFF
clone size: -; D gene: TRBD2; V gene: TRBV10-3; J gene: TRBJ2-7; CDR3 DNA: TGTGCCATCAGTGCCCCAGCGGGAGGGCCGGGGGAGCAGTACTTC; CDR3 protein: CAISAPAGGPGEQYF
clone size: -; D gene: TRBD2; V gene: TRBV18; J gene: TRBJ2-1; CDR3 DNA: TGTGCCAGCTCACCATGGGAGGGCGAACTCCTTGTAGGGACCAATGAGCAGTTCTTC; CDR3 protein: CASSPWEGELLVGTNEQFF
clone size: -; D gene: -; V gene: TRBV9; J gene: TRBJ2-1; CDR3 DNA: TGTGCCAGCAGCGGATGGGACATCTCTGATGAGCAGTTCTTC; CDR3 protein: CASSGWDISDEQFF
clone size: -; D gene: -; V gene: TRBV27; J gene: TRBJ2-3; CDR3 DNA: TGTGCCAGCAGTTTATCGCTAGCGCCCCGAGATACGCAGTATTTT; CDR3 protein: CASSLSLAPRDTQYF
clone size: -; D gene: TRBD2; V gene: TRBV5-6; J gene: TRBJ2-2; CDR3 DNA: TGTGCCAGCAGCTTGAGACTAGCTGCGAACACCGGGGAGCTGTTTTTT; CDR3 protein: CASSLRLAANTGELFF
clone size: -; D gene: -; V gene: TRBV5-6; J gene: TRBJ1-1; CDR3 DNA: TGTGCCAGCAGCTTGCAGGCTAACACTGAAGCTTTCTTT; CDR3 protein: CASSLQANTEAFF
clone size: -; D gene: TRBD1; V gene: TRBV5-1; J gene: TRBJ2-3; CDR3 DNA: TGCGCCAGCAGCTTCACAGGGGCCTCCACAGATACGCAGTATTTT; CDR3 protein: CASSFTGASTDTQYF
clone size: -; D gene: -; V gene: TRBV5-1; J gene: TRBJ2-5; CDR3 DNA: TGCGCCAGCAGCTTGGAGGGCGGGGGCGCCGGAGAGACCCAGTACTTC; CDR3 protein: CASSLEGGGAGETQYF
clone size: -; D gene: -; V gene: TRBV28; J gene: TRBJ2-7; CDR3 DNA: TGTGCCAGCAGTTTATACCCCGGAGTAGGCGAGCAGTACTTC; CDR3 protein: CASSLYPGVGEQYF
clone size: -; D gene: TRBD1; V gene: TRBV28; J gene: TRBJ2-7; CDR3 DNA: TGTGCCAGCAGCCGGGGACAGTCCTACGAGCAGTACTTC; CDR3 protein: CASSRGQSYEQYF
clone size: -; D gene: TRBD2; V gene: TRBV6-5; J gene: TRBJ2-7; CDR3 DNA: TGTGCCAGCAGTTACTCGATGTCTAGCGGAACCTACGAGCAGTACTTC; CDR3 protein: CASSYSMSSGTYEQYF
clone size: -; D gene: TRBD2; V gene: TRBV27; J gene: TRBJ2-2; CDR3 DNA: TGTGCCAGCAGGCTGGGCGGGAGGGCCACCGGGGAGCTGTTTTTT; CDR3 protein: CASRLGGRATGELFF
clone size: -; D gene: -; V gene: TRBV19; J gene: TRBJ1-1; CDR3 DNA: TGTGCCAGTAGTATACAGGGTCACGCTGAAGCTTTCTTT; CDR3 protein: CASSIQGHAEAFF
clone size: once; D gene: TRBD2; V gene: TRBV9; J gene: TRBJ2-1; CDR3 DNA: TGTGCCAGCAGCACGACTAGCGGGAGGGCCCCGTTCTTC; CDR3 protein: CASSTTSGRAPFF
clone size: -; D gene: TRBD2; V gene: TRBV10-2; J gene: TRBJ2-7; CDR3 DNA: TGCGCCAGCCGGGGGGGACGTTCCTACGAGCAGTACTTC; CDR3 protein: CASRGGRSYEQYF
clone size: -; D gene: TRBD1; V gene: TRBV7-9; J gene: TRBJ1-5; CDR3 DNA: TGTGCCAGCAGTCTTACCGGGACAGGAGATCAGCCCCAGCATTTT; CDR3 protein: CASSLTGTGDQPQHF
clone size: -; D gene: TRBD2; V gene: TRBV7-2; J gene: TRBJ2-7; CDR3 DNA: TGTGCCAGCAGCCTTAGCGGGGGAGGCTCCTACGAGCAGTACTTC; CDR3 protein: CASSLSGGGSYEQYF
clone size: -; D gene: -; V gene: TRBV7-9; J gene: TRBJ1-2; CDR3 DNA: TGTGCCAGCAGCTTGTCCGCGGCAGGGTCCAACTATGGCTACACCTTC; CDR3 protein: CASSLSAAGSNYGYTF
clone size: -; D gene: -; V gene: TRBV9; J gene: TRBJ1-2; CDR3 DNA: TGTGCCAGCAGCACGCCCCGGGGGGGCGTCGGTGACTATGGCTACACCTTC; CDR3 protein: CASSTPRGGVGDYGYTF
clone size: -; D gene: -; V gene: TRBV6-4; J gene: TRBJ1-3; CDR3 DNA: TGTGCCAGCAGGAACAGTCCGCACTCTGGAAACACCATATATTTT; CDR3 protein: CASRNSPHSGNTIYF
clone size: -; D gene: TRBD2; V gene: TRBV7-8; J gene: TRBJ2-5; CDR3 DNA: TGTGCCAGCAGCCAAAGCGGGATGGAAGAGACCCAGTACTTC; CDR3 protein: CASSQSGMEETQYF